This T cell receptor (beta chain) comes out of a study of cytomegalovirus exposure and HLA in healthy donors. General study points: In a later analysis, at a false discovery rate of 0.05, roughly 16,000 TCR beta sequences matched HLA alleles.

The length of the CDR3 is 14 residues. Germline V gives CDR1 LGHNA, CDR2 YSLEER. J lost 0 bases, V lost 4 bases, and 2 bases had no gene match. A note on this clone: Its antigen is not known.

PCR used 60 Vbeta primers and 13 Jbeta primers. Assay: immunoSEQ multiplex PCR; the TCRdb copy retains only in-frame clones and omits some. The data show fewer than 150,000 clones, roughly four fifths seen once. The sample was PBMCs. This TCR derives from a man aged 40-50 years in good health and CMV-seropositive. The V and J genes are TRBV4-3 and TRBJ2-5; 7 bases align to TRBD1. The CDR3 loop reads CASSPGQNQETQYF. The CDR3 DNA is TGCGCCAGCAGCCCGGGACAGAACCAAGAGACCCAGTACTTC.